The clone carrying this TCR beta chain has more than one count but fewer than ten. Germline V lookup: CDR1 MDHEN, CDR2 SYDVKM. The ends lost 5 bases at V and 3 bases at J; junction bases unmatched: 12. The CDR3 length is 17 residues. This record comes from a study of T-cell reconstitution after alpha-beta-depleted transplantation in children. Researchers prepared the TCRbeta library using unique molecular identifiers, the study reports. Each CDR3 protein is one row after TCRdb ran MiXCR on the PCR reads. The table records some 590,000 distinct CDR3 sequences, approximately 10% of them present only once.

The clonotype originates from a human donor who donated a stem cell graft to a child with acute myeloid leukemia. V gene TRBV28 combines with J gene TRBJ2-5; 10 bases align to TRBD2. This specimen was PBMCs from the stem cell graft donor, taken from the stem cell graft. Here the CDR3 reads CASSPLAGRTVEETQYF. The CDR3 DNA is TGTGCCAGCAGTCCACTAGCGGGACGGACGGTAGAAGAGACCCAGTACTTC.